The rows below give T cell receptor beta chains drawn from one sample of a study of cytomegalovirus exposure and HLA in healthy donors. Sequencing used immunoSEQ multiplex PCR; TCRdb keeps in-frame clones, though not all of them. The table includes about 240,000 clones, around 81% detected once. The sample comprised PBMCs. The receptors were gathered from a woman aged 55-69 years in good health and CMV-seropositive. CDR3s include the opening cysteine and the closing phenylalanine or tryptophan. D genes are given only for firm matches. Not every row has a clone size; where given, it reads once, few, many or a size class.

TGTGCCGGCCGGGGGGCAGATACGCAGTATTTT CAGRGADTQYF TRBJ2-3 few TRBV2 TRBD2
TGTGCCAGCTCACCAATGTGGACAGTTAGCGGGAGTGGGTACGAGCAGTACTTC CASSPMWTVSGSGYEQYF TRBJ2-7 once TRBV18 TRBD2
TGTGCCAGCAGCCGTCGGACTAGCGGGGACCACGAGCAGTACTTC CASSRRTSGDHEQYF TRBJ2-7 NA TRBV11-2 TRBD2
TGTGCCAGCAGAACCGGGACAGGCTTCTATGGCTACACCTTC CASRTGTGFYGYTF TRBJ1-2 NA TRBV6-5 TRBD1
TGTGCCAGCAGTCTCCCGGGACTCGATCGGGTGTTCTTC CASSLPGLDRVFF TRBJ2-1 NA TRBV28 NA
TGCGCCAGCTTTTTGGGAGACAGGAGACACGAGCAGTACTTC CASFLGDRRHEQYF TRBJ2-7 NA TRBV5-1 NA
TGCGCCAGCAGCCCTGGACAGGGGGCTTATAGCAATCAGCCCCAGCATTTT CASSPGQGAYSNQPQHF TRBJ1-5 NA TRBV5-1 TRBD1
TGTGCCAGTAGTCCCGGGACAGGGAGGTCCGGAAACACCATATATTTT CASSPGTGRSGNTIYF TRBJ1-3 NA TRBV19 TRBD1
TGTGCCAGCTCACCACTCGTGGGAGGGCCTGGAGATACGCAGTATTTT CASSPLVGGPGDTQYF TRBJ2-3 NA TRBV18 TRBD2
TGTGCCAGCAGTGTCCGTCGGGACAGTCGTGTAAGTGGCTACACCTTC CASSVRRDSRVSGYTF TRBJ1-2 NA TRBV6-4 TRBD1
TGCGCCAGCAGTCAATCAGGGGACACCCAAGAGACCCAGTACTTC CASSQSGDTQETQYF TRBJ2-5 NA TRBV23-1 NA
TGCGCCAGCAGTGAGGACCCAGCGGGGTCCTCAGATACGCAGTATTTT CASSEDPAGSSDTQYF TRBJ2-3 NA TRBV10-1 TRBD2
TGCGCTAGCAGCTTGAACAGGCCCTCTGGGGCCAACGTCCTGACTTTC CASSLNRPSGANVLTF TRBJ2-6 NA TRBV5-1 NA
TGTGCCACCCAAACCCTAGCGGGAGGGAACAATGAGCAGTTCTTC CATQTLAGGNNEQFF TRBJ2-1 NA TRBV10-3 TRBD2
TGCGCCAGCAGCTTGCAGAAGCGGGCGACAGATACGCAGTATTTT CASSLQKRATDTQYF TRBJ2-3 NA TRBV5-1 NA
TGTGCCAGCTCACTGGGACAGAATAGCAATCAGCCCCAGCATTTT CASSLGQNSNQPQHF TRBJ1-5 NA TRBV18 TRBD1
TGCGCCAGCAGCCAACCGGGACAGGGTAAATACGAGCAGTACTTC CASSQPGQGKYEQYF TRBJ2-7 NA TRBV4-1 TRBD1
TGCGCCAGCAGCCCCACGGAGACCAGGAACACCGGGGAGCTGTTTTTT CASSPTETRNTGELFF TRBJ2-2 NA TRBV5-1 NA
TGTGCCAGCAGCCCCCCCTGGAGAGCGAACACCGGGGAGCTGTTTTTT CASSPPWRANTGELFF TRBJ2-2 once TRBV9 NA
TGTGCCACCAGCAGAGAGGGGCAGCAAGAGACCCAGTACTTC CATSREGQQETQYF TRBJ2-5 NA TRBV15 NA
TGTGCCAGTAGAAAGGGACAGGGGGCCGGGGAAGCTTTCTTT CASRKGQGAGEAFF TRBJ1-1 few TRBV19 TRBD1
TGCGCCAGCAGCTTGCGGACTAGCGGGAGTCGCTACAATGAGCAGTTCTTC CASSLRTSGSRYNEQFF TRBJ2-1 NA TRBV5-1 TRBD2
TGTGCCACCAGCAGGGGAGGGGGGGCGAGGAACACTGAAGCTTTCTTT CATSRGGGARNTEAFF TRBJ1-1 NA TRBV15 NA
TGTGCCAGCAGTTATCCGGGGTCTAGCAATCAGCCCCAGCATTTT CASSYPGSSNQPQHF TRBJ1-5 NA TRBV6-9 NA
TGTGCCTGGAGTCTTTCGGGGGAAAAACTGTTTTTT CAWSLSGEKLFF TRBJ1-4 NA TRBV30 NA
TGCACCAGCAGCCAAGATTTCTTACAGAGGGGGGAGGGGTGCTACAATGAGCAGTTCTTC CTSSQDFLQRGEGCYNEQFF TRBJ2-1 NA TRBV1 NA
TGTGCCAGCAGCTTGTTTAGCGGGAGCTCCTACAATGAGCAGTTCTTC CASSLFSGSSYNEQFF TRBJ2-1 NA TRBV5-6 TRBD2
TGTGCCAGCAGTTACTCGCGCCAGAACACCGGGGAGCTGTTTTTT CASSYSRQNTGELFF TRBJ2-2 NA TRBV6-5 NA
TGTGCCAGCTCAGTACGGACAGGGGGCTTCTATGGCTACACCTTC CASSVRTGGFYGYTF TRBJ1-2 NA TRBV2 TRBD1
TGTGCCAGCAGCTCGGGACAGACCTACGAGCAGTACTTC CASSSGQTYEQYF TRBJ2-7 NA TRBV6-1 TRBD1
TGTGCCAGCGGGAAGACTAGCGGGTCAGGTAATGAGCAGTTCTTC CASGKTSGSGNEQFF TRBJ2-1 NA TRBV2 TRBD2
TGTGCCATCAGTGAGCCGGGACTAGCGGGAGTATTGGCAGATACGCAGTATTTT CAISEPGLAGVLADTQYF TRBJ2-3 NA TRBV10-3 TRBD2
TGTGCCAGCAGTTTAGAGGGGGGCAATCAGCCCCAGCATTTT CASSLEGGNQPQHF TRBJ1-5 NA TRBV28 NA
TGTGCCAGCAGTTACACTTGGACTAGCGGTTACAATGAGCAGTTCTTC CASSYTWTSGYNEQFF TRBJ2-1 NA TRBV6-5 TRBD2
TGCGCCAGCAGCCGACCGGGACAGCGGACCTCAAACTATGGCTACACCTTC CASSRPGQRTSNYGYTF TRBJ1-2 NA TRBV4-1 TRBD1
TGTGCCAGCAGCCACGGACTGGTTTCCTACGAGCAGTACTTC CASSHGLVSYEQYF TRBJ2-7 NA TRBV7-8 NA
TGTGCCAGCAGTTTGGGGCCAACCGGGGGCACTGAAGCTTTCTTT CASSLGPTGGTEAFF TRBJ1-1 once TRBV27 NA
TGCGCCAGCAGTCTGTCAGTCTCTGGAGGAGCGGAAAAACTGTTTTTT CASSLSVSGGAEKLFF TRBJ1-4 NA TRBV5-1 NA
TGTGCCAGCACGCCCACAGGTACTTCCAAAAACATTCAGTACTTC CASTPTGTSKNIQYF TRBJ2-4 NA TRBV18 NA
TGTGCCAGCAGCGTAAGGGGAGATCGGGGGAACGAGCAGTACTTC CASSVRGDRGNEQYF TRBJ2-7 NA TRBV9 NA
TGTGCCAGCAGCTTAGGGGGGAGTAATGAGCAGTTCTTC CASSLGGSNEQFF TRBJ2-1 NA TRBV7-3 NA
TGTGCCAGCAAGGCGGGCACCAACACTGAAGCTTTCTTT CASKAGTNTEAFF TRBJ1-1 once TRBV6-6 NA
TGTGCCAGCAGTTCCGGGTTAGGGACAGACAATCAGCCCCAGCATTTT CASSSGLGTDNQPQHF TRBJ1-5 few TRBV28 TRBD1
TGCGCCAGCAGCCTCCCGGGTAGGGGACTAGCGGGAGAGCTTACAGATACGCAGTATTTT CASSLPGRGLAGELTDTQYF TRBJ2-3 NA TRBV4-1 TRBD2
TGTGCCAGCAGTTTATCGCGCGTAGGGACAGGGCTCCCTTACGAGCAGTACTTC CASSLSRVGTGLPYEQYF TRBJ2-7 NA TRBV27 TRBD1
TGTGCCAGCAGCTTGGGGAGGGAACCAGTTTACGAGCAGTACTTC CASSLGREPVYEQYF TRBJ2-7 NA TRBV5-4 NA
TGTGCCAGCAGCTTTACAGGGACGGATAATGGCTACACCTTC CASSFTGTDNGYTF TRBJ1-2 once TRBV7-2 NA
TGTGCCAGCAGCCCCCCTCCCCGGACAGGGGGCTCTGGCTATGGCTACACCTTC CASSPPPRTGGSGYGYTF TRBJ1-2 few TRBV5-6 TRBD1
TGTGCCAGCAGTTACTCGACAGGGCCCTTACTAGAGACCCAGTACTTC CASSYSTGPLLETQYF TRBJ2-5 NA TRBV6-5 TRBD1
TGTGCCAGCAAGCCTCCCCCCGGGACAGTGAACACTGAAGCTTTCTTT CASKPPPGTVNTEAFF TRBJ1-1 NA TRBV6-6 TRBD1
TGTGCCAGCAGTTCGGGGAGTGAGCAGTTCTTC CASSSGSEQFF TRBJ2-1 NA TRBV6-6 NA
TGTGCCATCAACCGACAGGGGCTGGATGAGCAGTTCTTC CAINRQGLDEQFF TRBJ2-1 NA TRBV10-3 TRBD1
TGTGCCAGCAGCACGGGACTTCAATTTTACGAGCAGTACTTC CASSTGLQFYEQYF TRBJ2-7 once TRBV5-6 NA
TGTGCCAGCAGCTTATGGACAGGGGGAAACACTGAAGCTTTCTTT CASSLWTGGNTEAFF TRBJ1-1 few TRBV5-4 TRBD1
TGTGCCAGCACGGGACAAAATAATTCACCCCTCCACTTT CASTGQNNSPLHF TRBJ1-6 NA TRBV28 NA
TGTGCCAGCAGCAAAGGGGTCAGGGAAGAGACCCAGTACTTC CASSKGVREETQYF TRBJ2-5 NA TRBV21-1 NA
TGTGCCAGCAGCTTAGCGCGGGGATTTAACTATGGCTACACCTTC CASSLARGFNYGYTF TRBJ1-2 NA TRBV7-9 NA
TGTGCCAGCAAAGTTGGGGCTTCGCAGGCCTACGAGCAGTACTTC CASKVGASQAYEQYF TRBJ2-7 NA TRBV6-1 NA